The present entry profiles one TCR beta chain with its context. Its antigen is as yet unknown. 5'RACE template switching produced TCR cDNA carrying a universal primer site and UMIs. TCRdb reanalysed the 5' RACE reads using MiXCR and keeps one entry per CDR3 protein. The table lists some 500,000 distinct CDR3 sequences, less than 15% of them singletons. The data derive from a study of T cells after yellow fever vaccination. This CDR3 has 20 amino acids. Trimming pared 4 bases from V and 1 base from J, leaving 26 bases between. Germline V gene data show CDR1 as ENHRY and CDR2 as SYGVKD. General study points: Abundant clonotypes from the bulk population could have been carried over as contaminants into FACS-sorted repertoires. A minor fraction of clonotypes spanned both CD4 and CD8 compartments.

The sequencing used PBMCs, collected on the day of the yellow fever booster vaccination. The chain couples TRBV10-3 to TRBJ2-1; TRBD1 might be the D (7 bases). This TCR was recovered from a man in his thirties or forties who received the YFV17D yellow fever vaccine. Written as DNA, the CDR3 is TGTGCCATCAGTGGGACAGGTATGGTGGAGCCGGGACTTTCCTACAATGAGCAGTTCTTC. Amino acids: CAISGTGMVEPGLSYNEQFF.